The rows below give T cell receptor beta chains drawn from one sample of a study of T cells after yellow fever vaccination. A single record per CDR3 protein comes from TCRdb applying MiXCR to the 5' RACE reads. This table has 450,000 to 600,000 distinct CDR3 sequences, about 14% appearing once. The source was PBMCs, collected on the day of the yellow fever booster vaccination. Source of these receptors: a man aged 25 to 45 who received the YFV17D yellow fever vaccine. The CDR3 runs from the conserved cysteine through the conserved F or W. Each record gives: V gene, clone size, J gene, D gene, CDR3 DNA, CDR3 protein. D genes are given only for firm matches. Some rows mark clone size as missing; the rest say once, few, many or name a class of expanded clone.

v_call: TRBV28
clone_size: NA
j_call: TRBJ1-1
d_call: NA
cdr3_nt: TGTGCCAGCAGTTTTAACGGGCAGGGAAGAGCTTTCTTT
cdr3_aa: CASSFNGQGRAFF

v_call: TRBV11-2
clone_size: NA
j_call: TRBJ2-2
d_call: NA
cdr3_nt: TGTGCCAGCAGCCGTGACGGACCAAACACCGGGGAGCTGTTTTTT
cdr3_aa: CASSRDGPNTGELFF

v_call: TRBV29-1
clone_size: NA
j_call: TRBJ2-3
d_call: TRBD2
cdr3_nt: TGCAGCGTTACTAGCGTTGATACGCAGTATTTT
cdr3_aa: CSVTSVDTQYF

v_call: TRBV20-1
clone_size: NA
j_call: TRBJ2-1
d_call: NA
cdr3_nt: TGCAGTGCTACACCCGGGAACCACAATGAGCAGTTCTTC
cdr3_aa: CSATPGNHNEQFF

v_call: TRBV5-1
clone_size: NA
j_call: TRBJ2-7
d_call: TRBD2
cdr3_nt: TGCGCCAGCAGCTTGGTTAGCGGGAGGGCAAACGAGCAGTACTTC
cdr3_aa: CASSLVSGRANEQYF

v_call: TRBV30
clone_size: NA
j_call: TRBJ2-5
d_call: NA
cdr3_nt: TGTGCCTGTTCTAGGGCGGCCGAGACCCAGTACTTC
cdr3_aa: CACSRAAETQYF

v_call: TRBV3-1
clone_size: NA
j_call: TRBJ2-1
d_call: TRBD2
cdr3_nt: TGTGCCAGCAGCCAAGGACTCTCGCCGGGAGGGAGGAATGAGCAGTTCTTC
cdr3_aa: CASSQGLSPGGRNEQFF

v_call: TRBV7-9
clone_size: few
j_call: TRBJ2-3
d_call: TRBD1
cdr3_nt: TGTGCCAGCAGCGCCCAGGTACAGGGGACGCAGTATTTT
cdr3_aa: CASSAQVQGTQYF

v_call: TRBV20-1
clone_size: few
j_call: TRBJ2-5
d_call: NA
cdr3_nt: TGCAGTGCTAGAAGGCGGTTCCAAGAGACCCAGTACTTC
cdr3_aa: CSARRRFQETQYF

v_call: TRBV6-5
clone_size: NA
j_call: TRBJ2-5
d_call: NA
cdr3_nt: TGTGCCAGCAGTTACTCGCTGACTCGGGAGACCCAGTACTTC
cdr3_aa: CASSYSLTRETQYF

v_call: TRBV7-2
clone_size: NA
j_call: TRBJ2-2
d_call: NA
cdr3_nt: TGTGCCAGCAGCCCCAAAACTCGGTGGAGTGGCACCGGGGAGCTGTTTTTT
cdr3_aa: CASSPKTRWSGTGELFF

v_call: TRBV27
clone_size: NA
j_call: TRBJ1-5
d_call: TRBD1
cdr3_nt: TGTGCCAGCAGTTTATCGTACAGGGGCTATCAGCCCCAGCATTTT
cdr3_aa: CASSLSYRGYQPQHF

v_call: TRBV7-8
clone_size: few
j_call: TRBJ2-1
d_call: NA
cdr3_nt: TGTGCCAGCAGCTTATCCCAGGAATGGACGGGCCGGAGTGAGCAGTTCTTC
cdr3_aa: CASSLSQEWTGRSEQFF

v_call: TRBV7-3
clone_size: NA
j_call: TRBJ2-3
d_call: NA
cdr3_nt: TGTGCCAGCAGCTTAAATTCCGCAGGGACAGATACGCAGTATTTT
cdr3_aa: CASSLNSAGTDTQYF

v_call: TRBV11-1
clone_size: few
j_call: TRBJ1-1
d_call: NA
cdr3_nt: TGTGCCAGCAGCTCCCAGCTGGGGAACACTGAAGCTTTCTTT
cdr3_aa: CASSSQLGNTEAFF

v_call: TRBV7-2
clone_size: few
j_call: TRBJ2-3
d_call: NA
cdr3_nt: TGTGCCAGCAGCGCCCCAGCGCTGGGCACAGATACGCAGTATTTT
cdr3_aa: CASSAPALGTDTQYF

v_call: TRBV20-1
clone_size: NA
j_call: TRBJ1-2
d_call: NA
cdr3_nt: TGCAGTGCTATGGGGACCGACAGTGCTAACTATGGCTACACCTTC
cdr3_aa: CSAMGTDSANYGYTF

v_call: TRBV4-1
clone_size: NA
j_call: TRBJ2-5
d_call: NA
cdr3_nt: TGCGCCAGCAGCCCCACCCCCGGACAGGAGACCCAGTACTTC
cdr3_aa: CASSPTPGQETQYF

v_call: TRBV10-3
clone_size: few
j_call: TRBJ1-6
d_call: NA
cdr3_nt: TGTGCCATCAGTGAGTCGCCCAGGGATGTAAATTCACCCCTCCACTTT
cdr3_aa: CAISESPRDVNSPLHF